These 25 T cell receptor beta chains came from one sample sequenced in a study of T cell repertoires in cytomegalovirus infection. These receptors lack a known antigen. MiXCR, run by TCRdb on the reads, gives a single entry per CDR3 protein. This sample has about 68,000 distinct CDR3 sequences, with about 23% found just once. The material sequenced was PBMCs, sequenced either directly or after in vitro stimulation (not recorded which). The receptor set was obtained from a human donor in good health (CMV status not recorded). Some clones in this sample may be carry-over from other donors' samples.

The V gene is TRBV20-1, the J gene TRBJ2-7; 7 positions agree with TRBD1. Trimming at V came to 4 bases and at J to 2 bases, leaving 5 bases not matched to a gene. Looked up from germline, CDR1 is DFQATT and CDR2 is SNEGSKA (reference sequence). The CDR3 runs to 13 residues. The CDR3 nucleotides read TGCAGTGCTACTGACAGGGCGCCCTACGAGCAGTACTTC. Translation: CSATDRAPYEQYF.

This clonotype was observed many times. The chain recombines TRBV7-2 with TRBJ2-2; TRBD2 agrees at 8 bases. The CDR3 totals 17 residues. The germline V gene encodes CDR1 SGHTA and CDR2 FQGNSA. V lost 2 bases and J lost 4; bases outside the gene matches: 9. The CDR3, as DNA: TGTGCCAGCAGCTTAAGGGGGACTAGGTGGACCACCGGGGAGCTGTTTTTT. It is translated as CASSLRGTRWTTGELFF.

This clonotype was recorded many times. This sequence joins TRBV12-3 or TRBV12-4 and TRBJ1-1; no definite D call. The CDR3 runs 13 residues. The V end lost 4 bases, the J end lost 2 bases, and 8 bases lay between the germline ends. CDR3 protein: CASSWRVNTEAFF. CDR3 DNA sequence: TGTGCCAGCAGTTGGCGAGTTAACACTGAAGCTTTCTTT.

The gene calls are TRBV5-1 and TRBJ2-1; 8 bases fit TRBD1. V lost 4 bases to trimming and J lost 7 bases; unmatched junction nucleotides: 7. From germline, CDR1 is SGHRS and CDR2 YFSETQ. This CDR3 region has 14 residues. Here the CDR3 DNA reads TGCGCCAGCAGCAACCCTCAGGGGGCGAATGAGCAGTTCTTC. Translating gives CASSNPQGANEQFF. Combining the CDR3 with reference TRBV5-1 and TRBJ2-1 gives the whole variable domain KAGVTQTPRYLIKTRGQQVTLSCSPISGHRSVSWYQQTPGQGLQFLFEYFSETQRNKGNFPGRFSGRQFSNSRSEMNVSTLELGDSALYLCASSNPQGANEQFFGPGTRLTVL.

Ten or more counts support this clonotype. This chain links TRBV28 with TRBJ2-4; D may be TRBD2 (6 bases). The CDR3 extends over 18 amino acids. Germline V gene data show CDR1 as MDHEN and CDR2 as SYDVKM. V was clipped by 5 bases and J by 0 bases, with 20 bases between them. This chain's CDR3 is CASSVTRDSLGAKNIQYF. The CDR3 DNA reads TGTGCCAGCAGTGTGACCCGGGACTCCTTGGGAGCCAAAAACATTCAGTACTTC. Looking up the rest from reference TRBV28 and TRBJ2-4 gives the full variable domain: DVKVTQSSRYLVKRTGEKVFLECVQDMDHENMFWYRQDPGLGLRLIYFSYDVKMKEKGDIPEGYSVSREKKERFSLILESASTNQTSMYLCASSVTRDSLGAKNIQYFGAGTRLSVL.

This clonotype was observed a few times. The V and J genes are TRBV18 and TRBJ2-2, with D possibly called TRBD1 or TRBD2 (5 bases each). CDR3 length equals 15 residues. Germline loops: CDR1 KGHSH, CDR2 LQKENI. Trimming took off 5 bases at V and 0 bases at J, with 10 bases between the two ends. The CDR3 loop reads CASSGDGANTGELFF. As DNA, the CDR3 is TGTGCCAGCTCAGGGGACGGCGCGAACACCGGGGAGCTGTTTTTT.

This clonotype came up a few times. This chain connects TRBV5-1 to TRBJ2-5; D is tentatively TRBD1 or TRBD2 (5 bases each). The CDR3 extends over 16 amino acids. Per the germline V gene, CDR1 is SGHRS and CDR2 is YFSETQ. The V end was cut by 2 bases, the J end by 5 bases, with 19 bases between. This CDR3 reads CASSLPGASVGETQYF. In DNA, the CDR3 is TGCGCCAGCAGCTTACCCGGGGCGTCCGTGGGGGAGACCCAGTACTTC.

The table lists this clonotype with a few counts. The chain combines TRBV29-1 with TRBJ1-2; TRBD1 is a possible D gene (5 bases). In germline, CDR1 is SQVTM, CDR2 ANQGSEA. V lost 0 bases, J lost 6 bases, and 17 bases lay in between. This CDR3 spans 15 amino acids. CDR3 loop: CSVEDSGSGGNGYTF. The CDR3 DNA reads as TGCAGCGTTGAAGATTCAGGGAGTGGTGGGAATGGCTACACCTTC.

In this sample, this clonotype turned up a few times. The chain combines TRBV7-9 with TRBJ2-1, with TRBD2 matching over 7 bases. The germline V gene has CDR1 SEHNR and CDR2 FQNEAQ (reference sequence). With V trimmed by 1 base and J by 7 bases, 7 bases remained unmatched. This CDR3 is built from 15 residues. The CDR3, as DNA: TGTGCCAGCAGCTTAGTGGGTGGGGGGGGGAATGAGCAGTTCTTC. This translates into CASSLVGGGGNEQFF.

This clonotype was observed at least ten times. The chain couples TRBV12-5 to TRBJ2-1; 10 nucleotides agree with TRBD1. CDR3 length equals 14 residues. The germline V gene has CDR1 LGHNT and CDR2 FRNRAP. Trimming cost V 4 bases and J 4 bases; bases outside gene matches: 1. In DNA, the CDR3 is TGTGCTAGTGGTTCGGGACAGGGGTACAATGAGCAGTTCTTC. Encoded protein: CASGSGQGYNEQFF.

This clonotype was recorded many times. This sequence joins TRBV15 and TRBJ2-7; 11 bases match TRBD1. This CDR3 is 15 amino acids long. J gave up 5 bases and V 5 bases, and 8 bases lay outside the gene matches. The V gene's germline CDR1 is LNHNV and CDR2 YYDKDF (reference sequence). CDR3 region: CATSARTGGFDEQYF. CDR3 coding DNA: TGTGCCACCAGCGCCCGGACAGGGGGCTTCGACGAGCAGTACTTC.

This clonotype was counted many times. The rearrangement uses TRBV7-8 and TRBJ2-2; TRBD2 matches 9 bases. Germline V CDR1 and CDR2: SGHVS, FQNEAQ. Losses at the gene ends were 5 bases for V and 5 bases for J; bases not matched to a gene: 12. The CDR3 runs to 17 residues. The CDR3 DNA is TGTGCCAGCAGCCCCAGGGGGACTAGCATTTCGACCGGGGAGCTGTTTTTT. Amino acids: CASSPRGTSISTGELFF.

This clonotype was detected ten times or more. The chain carries TRBV7-2 and TRBJ2-7, with unresolved D. V dropped 1 base and J dropped 4 bases, with 8 bases sitting between them. CDR3 length equals 13 residues. CDR1 SGHTA and CDR2 FQGNSA come from the germline V gene. Here the CDR3 DNA reads TGTGCCAGCAGCTTAGTGGCAGGATACGAGCAGTACGTC. This gives the protein CASSLVAGYEQYV.

This clonotype has just a few counts. This rearrangement joins TRBV19 to TRBJ2-7; weak D call: TRBD2 (6 bases). Looked up from germline, CDR1 is LNHDA and CDR2 is SQIVND (reference sequence). The CDR3 totals 16 residues. V dropped 5 bases and J dropped 3 bases, with 20 bases sitting between them. CDR3 sequence: CASSPKRADALYEQYF. CDR3 bases: TGTGCCAGTAGTCCAAAGCGGGCAGATGCCCTCTACGAGCAGTACTTC. Full variable domain (rest looked up from reference TRBV19 and TRBJ2-7): DGGITQSPKYLFRKEGQNVTLSCEQNLNHDAMYWYRQDPGQGLRLIYYSQIVNDFQKGDIAEGYSVSREKKESFPLTVTSAQKNPTAFYLCASSPKRADALYEQYFGPGTRLTVT.

This clonotype was counted a few times. J is TRBJ2-1 and V is TRBV6-2 or TRBV6-3; 10 nucleotides agree with TRBD2. Per the germline V gene, CDR1 is MNHEY and CDR2 is SVGEGT. The CDR3 runs to 16 residues. The trim removed 2 bases at V and 8 bases at J, leaving 9 bases unmatched. CDR3 amino acids: CASSYGQREGPHEQFF. CDR3 nucleotides: TGTGCCAGCAGTTACGGACAGCGGGAGGGCCCGCATGAGCAGTTCTTC.

Here the CDR3 DNA reads TGTGCGTCCAGCGGGAGGGCCTGGTACACCGGGGAGCTGTTTTTT. Amino acid sequence: CASSGRAWYTGELFF. The chain uses TRBV28 and TRBJ2-2, with 10 bases identical to TRBD2. The CDR3 extends over 15 amino acids. CDR1 MDHEN and CDR2 SYDVKM come from the germline V gene.

This clonotype appeared many times. This chain links TRBV12-3 or TRBV12-4 with TRBJ2-7; D perhaps matches TRBD2 (5 bases). The CDR3 is made up of 13 amino acids. Trimming stripped 5 bases from V and 4 bases from J, with 12 bases between. CDR3 sequence reads: CASSRGGEYEQYV. As DNA, the CDR3 is TGTGCCAGCAGTCGGGGTGGGGAGTACGAGCAGTACGTC.

There are many counts of this clonotype. The chain employs TRBV7-2 and TRBJ1-1; D unclear. This CDR3 has 13 residues. The V gene lost 6 bases and the J gene lost 1 base, with 9 bases spanning the gap. Per germline, CDR1 SGHTA and CDR2 FQGNSA. CDR3 protein: CASRGRRNTEAFF. In DNA, the CDR3 is TGTGCCAGCAGAGGCCGACGGAACACTGAAGCTTTCTTT.

The V call is TRBV7-2, the J call TRBJ1-5; TRBD1 is a possible D gene (5 bases). The CDR3 sequence is 16 residues long. Per germline, CDR1 SGHTA and CDR2 FQGNSA. Trimming removed 5 bases at V and 0 bases at J, with 14 bases between. The CDR3 DNA reads as TGTGCCAGCAGCCTTCTCGGGGGATATAGCAATCAGCCCCAGCATTTT. Amino acid sequence: CASSLLGGYSNQPQHF.

This clonotype was counted between two and nine times. This rearrangement joins TRBV5-8 to TRBJ1-6, with 7 bases identical to TRBD1. From germline, CDR1 is SGHTS and CDR2 YDEGEE. CDR3 length: 14 amino acids. J gave up 10 bases and V 4 bases, and 8 bases lay outside the gene matches. CDR3 nucleotide sequence: TGTGCCAGCAGCCGCCGGGACAGCCGATCACCCCTCCACTTT. This encodes CASSRRDSRSPLHF. The entire variable domain, with the rest obtained from reference TRBV5-8 and TRBJ1-6, is as follows: EAGVTQSPTHLIKTRGQQATLRCSPISGHTSVYWYQQALGLGLQFLLWYDEGEERNRGNFPPRFSGRQFPNYSSELNVNALELEDSALYLCASSRRDSRSPLHFGNGTRLTVT.

This clonotype was found a few times. This chain links TRBV30 with TRBJ1-1; D remains unclear. Germline V lookup: CDR1 GTSNPN, CDR2 SVGIG (reference sequence). V was clipped by 1 base and J by 7 bases, with 7 bases between them. This CDR3 region has 11 residues. The CDR3 DNA reads as TGTGCCTGGAGTGAAATGGATGAAGCTTTCTTT. Its protein is CAWSEMDEAFF.

The rearrangement joins TRBV6-2 or TRBV6-3 to TRBJ1-1, with D perhaps matching TRBD1 (6 bases). This CDR3 is 15 amino acids long. The germline CDR1 and CDR2 sequences are MNHEY and SVGEGT. Trimming removed 6 bases from V and 7 bases from J, with 21 bases in between. CDR3 bases: TGTGCCAGCAGCTCGCGGGTAACAGGGACAATTGAAGCTTTCTTT. Protein product: CASSSRVTGTIEAFF.

This clonotype was observed many times. V and J are TRBV7-8 and TRBJ2-7; 9 nucleotides align to TRBD2. Looked up from germline, CDR1 is SGHVS and CDR2 is FQNEAQ. The CDR3 extends over 15 amino acids. J gave up 4 bases and V 3 bases, and 7 bases lay outside the gene matches. The CDR3 spells CASSFGGLAGYEQYF. The CDR3 DNA is TGTGCCAGCAGCTTCGGGGGGCTAGCGGGATACGAGCAGTACTTC.

There are many counts of this clonotype. The V call is TRBV19, the J call TRBJ1-1; D not resolved. CDR1 is LNHDA and CDR2 is SQIVND in the germline V gene (reference sequence). The V gene lost 5 bases and the J gene lost 0 bases, with 10 bases spanning the gap. The CDR3 contains 14 residues. The CDR3 sequence is CASSPAGLNTEAFF. CDR3 nucleotides: TGTGCCAGTAGTCCCGCAGGTCTGAACACTGAAGCTTTCTTT.

This chain joins TRBV19 and TRBJ2-7; D might be TRBD2 (5 bases). The CDR3 spans 15 residues. Germline lookup yields CDR1 LNHDA and CDR2 SQIVND (reference sequence). The germline V and J ends were trimmed by 1 base and 4 bases, with 14 bases remaining between them. CDR3 sequence (DNA): TGTGCCAGTAGTATAGGAGGGATACGGATGTACGAGCAGTACTTC. Translated, it gives CASSIGGIRMYEQYF.